One sample yielded the 13 T cell receptor beta chains listed below, sequenced in a study of blood T cells in healthy people across ages. Next came a second PCR, run for about 6 to 11 cycles, which used a sample-barcoded 5' primer along with a J-beta primer mix. In TCRdb, the 5' RACE reads were re-called with MiXCR into one record per CDR3 protein. The repertoire holds more than 750,000 distinct CDR3 sequences, with almost 30% as singletons. The same data also went into a second study, on T cells of mothers and their children.

Sequenced sample: blood. Receptors were obtained from a woman between 35 and 50 years old in good health.

This chain links TRBV20-1 with TRBJ2-7; 13 nucleotides align to TRBD2. The V gene end was trimmed by 5 bases and the J gene end by 2 bases; junction bases not matched to a gene: 3. The CDR3 is 14 residues long. Germline-derived CDR1 and CDR2 are DFQATT and SNEGSKA (reference sequence). The CDR3 loop reads CSAGTSGITYEQYF. CDR3 DNA sequence: TGCAGTGCTGGGACTAGCGGGATCACCTACGAGCAGTACTTC.

J is TRBJ2-5 and V is TRBV20-1, with TRBD1 as a possible D gene (5 bases). The CDR3 spans 15 residues. Trimming shortened V by 0 bases and J by 9 bases, and 20 bases separated the two germline ends. CDR1 DFQATT and CDR2 SNEGSKA come from the germline V gene (reference sequence). The DNA of the CDR3 is TGCAGTGCTAGAGATCGGACAAAGCATTACGGGCCCCAGTACTTC. Its translation: CSARDRTKHYGPQYF.

This clonotype occurred many times. V usage is TRBV5-1 and J usage is TRBJ1-2; 7 nucleotides line up with TRBD1. Germline CDR1 and CDR2: SGHRS and YFSETQ. The CDR3 sequence is 13 residues long. Trimming took 4 bases from V and 4 from J; bases not matched to a gene: 4. The CDR3 loop is CASSPGGGYGYTF. The CDR3 nucleotides are TGCGCCAGCAGCCCAGGGGGGGGCTATGGCTACACCTTC.

The J gene is TRBJ1-5, the V gene TRBV18, with unresolved D. Germline V CDR1 and CDR2: KGHSH, LQKENI. V was pared by 0 bases and J by 4 bases, with 10 bases between. This CDR3 comprises 15 residues. Here the CDR3 reads CASSPPSVPNQPQHF. The CDR3 region has the DNA TGTGCCAGCTCACCACCGTCGGTCCCAAATCAGCCCCAGCATTTT.

The rearrangement uses TRBV30 and TRBJ2-2, with 9 bases identical to TRBD2. Looked up from germline, CDR1 is GTSNPN and CDR2 is SVGIG (reference sequence). The CDR3 consists of 15 residues. V lost 1 base and J lost 5; bases outside the gene matches: 5. The CDR3 loop is CAWSGGGAGTGELFF. For the CDR3, the DNA is TGTGCCTGGAGTGGCGGGGGGGCAGGTACCGGGGAGCTGTTTTTT. The variable domain in full, completed from reference TRBV30 and TRBJ2-2, reads SQTIHQWPATLVQPVGSPLSLECTVEGTSNPNLYWYRQAAGRGLQLLFYSVGIGQISSEVPQNLSASRPQDRQFILSSKKLLLSDSGFYLCAWSGGGAGTGELFFGEGSRLTVL.

The chain joins TRBV13 to TRBJ2-1, with 9 bases that match TRBD1. The junction had 8 bases not matched to a gene; V was cut back by 8 bases and J by 6 bases. Germline loops: CDR1 PRHDT, CDR2 FYEKMQ (reference sequence). There are 14 residues in the CDR3. The CDR3 loop reads CASEWGQGSNEQFF. The CDR3 DNA is TGTGCCAGCGAGTGGGGACAGGGTTCCAATGAGCAGTTCTTC.

The gene calls are TRBV2 and TRBJ2-2, with TRBD1 identical over 9 bases. This CDR3 spans 18 amino acids. The V and J ends lost 8 bases and 6 bases, in that order; junction bases with no gene match: 19. In germline, CDR1 is SNHLY, CDR2 FYNNEI. CDR3 residues: CASVGFATGQGLAGELFF. The DNA for the CDR3 is TGTGCCAGCGTAGGGTTTGCGACCGGACAGGGGTTGGCCGGGGAGCTGTTTTTT.

This clonotype was seen at least ten times. The chain couples TRBV20-1 to TRBJ2-5; 7 bases match TRBD2. V shed 3 bases and J 4 bases; nucleotides not matched to a gene: 11. This CDR3 is built from 15 residues. Germline CDR1 DFQATT, CDR2 SNEGSKA (reference sequence). In DNA, the CDR3 is TGCAGTGCTAGGACTAGCTCAAACCCTGGAGAGACCCAGTACTTC. Its translation: CSARTSSNPGETQYF.

The chain is built from TRBV6-4 and TRBJ1-1, with D hard to call. Germline V gives CDR1 MRHNA, CDR2 SNTAGT. The CDR3 length is 13 residues. V lost 5 bases, J lost 0 bases, and 7 bases lay in between. The CDR3 bases are TGTGCCAGCAGTAAAGGGATGAACACTGAAGCTTTCTTT. This sequence encodes CASSKGMNTEAFF.

This clonotype was found a few times. The chain has TRBV12-3 or TRBV12-4 and TRBJ2-7; TRBD1 matches at 7 bases. V was pared by 5 bases and J by 8 bases, with 12 bases of the junction left unmatched. CDR3 length: 14 residues. The CDR3 coding sequence is TGTGCCAGCAGTCCGGGACAGTGGACTTCGCAGCAGTACTTC. This sequence encodes CASSPGQWTSQQYF.

Regarding this clonotype: The junction and the germline gene differ at one end; a read error may be behind it. The gene calls are TRBV4-2 and TRBJ2-3; TRBD2 matches 8 bases. Germline-derived CDR1 and CDR2 are LGHNA and YNFKEQ. This CDR3 comprises 15 residues. DNA for the CDR3: TGTGCCAGCAGCTCCACCGGGGGGGGCACAGATACGCAGTGTTTT. The encoded protein is CASSSTGGGTDTQCF.

V usage is TRBV18 and J usage is TRBJ1-1; D remains unclear. The CDR3 totals 13 residues. Trimming left V 6 bases short and J 0 bases short, with 8 bases between. Germline lookup yields CDR1 KGHSH and CDR2 LQKENI. The CDR3 DNA is TGTGCCAGCTCGCAATCACTGAACACTGAAGCTTTCTTT. This codes for CASSQSLNTEAFF.

This clonotype has at least ten counts. V gene TRBV12-3 or TRBV12-4 combines with J gene TRBJ1-4, with D possibly being TRBD1 (5 bases). V was shortened by 3 bases and J by 7 bases, with 12 bases between the two germline ends. This CDR3 region has 14 residues. CDR3 DNA sequence: TGTGCCAGCAGTTTCTCGGGGGGAGGTGAAAAACTGTTTTTT. Translation: CASSFSGGGEKLFF.